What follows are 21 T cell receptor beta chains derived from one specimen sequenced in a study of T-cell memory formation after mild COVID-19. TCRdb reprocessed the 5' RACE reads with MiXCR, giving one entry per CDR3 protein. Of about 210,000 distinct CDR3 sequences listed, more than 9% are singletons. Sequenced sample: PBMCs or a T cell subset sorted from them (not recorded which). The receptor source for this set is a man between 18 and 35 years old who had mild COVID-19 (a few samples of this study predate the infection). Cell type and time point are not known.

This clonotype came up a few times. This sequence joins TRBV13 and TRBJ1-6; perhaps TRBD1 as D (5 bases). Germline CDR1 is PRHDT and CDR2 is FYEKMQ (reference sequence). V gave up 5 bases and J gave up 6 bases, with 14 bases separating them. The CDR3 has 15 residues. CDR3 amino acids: CASSPAGTVNSPLHF. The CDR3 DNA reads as TGTGCCAGCAGCCCTGCCGGGACGGTTAATTCACCCCTCCACTTT.

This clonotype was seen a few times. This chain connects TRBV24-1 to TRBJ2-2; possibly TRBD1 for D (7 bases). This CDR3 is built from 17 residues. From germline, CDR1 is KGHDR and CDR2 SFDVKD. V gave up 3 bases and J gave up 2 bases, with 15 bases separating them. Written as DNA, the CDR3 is TGTGCCACCAGTGATCCACAGGGGCGGGATAACACCGGGGAGCTGTTTTTT. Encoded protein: CATSDPQGRDNTGELFF.

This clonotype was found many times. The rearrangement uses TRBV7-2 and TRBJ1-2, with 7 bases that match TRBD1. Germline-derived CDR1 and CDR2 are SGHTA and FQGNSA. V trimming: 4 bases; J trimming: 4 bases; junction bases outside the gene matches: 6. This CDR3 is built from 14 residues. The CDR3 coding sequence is TGTGCCAGCAGCTCACGACAGGGCTTCTATGGCTACACCTTC. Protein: CASSSRQGFYGYTF.

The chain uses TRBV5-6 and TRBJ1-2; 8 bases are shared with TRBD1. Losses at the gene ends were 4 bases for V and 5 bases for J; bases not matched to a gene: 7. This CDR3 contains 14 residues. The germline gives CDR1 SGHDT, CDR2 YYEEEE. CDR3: CASSPDRVWYGYTF. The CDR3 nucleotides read TGTGCCAGCAGCCCGGACAGGGTTTGGTATGGCTACACCTTC.

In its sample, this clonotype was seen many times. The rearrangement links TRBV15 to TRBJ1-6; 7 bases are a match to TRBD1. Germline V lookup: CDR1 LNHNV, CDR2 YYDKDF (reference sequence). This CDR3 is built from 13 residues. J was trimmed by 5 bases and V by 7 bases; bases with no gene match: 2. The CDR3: CATKGQHNSPLHF. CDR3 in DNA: TGTGCCACCAAGGGACAGCATAATTCACCCCTCCACTTT.

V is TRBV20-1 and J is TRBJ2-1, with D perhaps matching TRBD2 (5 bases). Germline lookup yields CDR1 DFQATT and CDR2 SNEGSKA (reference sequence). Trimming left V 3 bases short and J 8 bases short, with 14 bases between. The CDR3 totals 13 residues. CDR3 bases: TGCAGTGCTAGTCGGGGAAAGTATGATGAGCAGTTCTTC. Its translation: CSASRGKYDEQFF.

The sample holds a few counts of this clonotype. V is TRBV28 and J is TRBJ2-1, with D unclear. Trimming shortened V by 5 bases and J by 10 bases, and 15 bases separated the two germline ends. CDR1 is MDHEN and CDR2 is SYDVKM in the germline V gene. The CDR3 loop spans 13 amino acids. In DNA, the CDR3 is TGTGCCAGCAGTGCGACTTCTCACGGCGAGCAGTTCTTC. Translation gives CASSATSHGEQFF.

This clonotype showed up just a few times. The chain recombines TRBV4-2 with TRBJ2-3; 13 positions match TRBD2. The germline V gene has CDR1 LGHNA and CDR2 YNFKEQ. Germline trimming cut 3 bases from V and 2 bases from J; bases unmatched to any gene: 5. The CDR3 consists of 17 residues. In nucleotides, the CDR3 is TGTGCCAGCAGCCAGCCGACTAGCGGGGGGCACACAGATACGCAGTATTTT. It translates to CASSQPTSGGHTDTQYF.

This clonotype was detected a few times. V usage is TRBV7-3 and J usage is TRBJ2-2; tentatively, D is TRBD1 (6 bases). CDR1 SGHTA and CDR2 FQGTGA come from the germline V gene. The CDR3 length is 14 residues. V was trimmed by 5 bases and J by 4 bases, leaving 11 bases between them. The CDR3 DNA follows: TGTGCCAGCAGCCCCAAAGGGGGCACCGGGGAGCTGTTTTTT. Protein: CASSPKGGTGELFF.

The CDR3 sequence is CASSQSPGQDGEKLFF. CDR3 coding DNA: TGTGCCAGCTCACAGTCTCCGGGACAGGATGGGGAAAAACTGTTTTTT. The chain combines TRBV18 with TRBJ1-4; TRBD1 agrees at 8 bases. The CDR3 consists of 16 residues. Per germline, CDR1 KGHSH and CDR2 LQKENI. Trimming removed 4 bases from V and 8 bases from J; junction bases left unmatched: 12. The variable domain in full, with the rest retrieved from reference TRBV18 and TRBJ1-4, is NAGVMQNPRHLVRRRGQEARLRCSPMKGHSHVYWYRQLPEEGLKFMVYLQKENIIDESGMPKERFSAEFPKEGPSILRIQQVVRGDSAAYFCASSQSPGQDGEKLFFGSGTQLSVL.

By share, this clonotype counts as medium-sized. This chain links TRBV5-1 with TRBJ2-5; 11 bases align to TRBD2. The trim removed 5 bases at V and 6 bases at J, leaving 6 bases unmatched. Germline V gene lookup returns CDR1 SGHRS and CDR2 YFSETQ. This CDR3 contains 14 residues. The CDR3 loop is CASRTGLAGQTQYF. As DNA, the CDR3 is TGCGCCAGCAGGACCGGACTAGCGGGCCAGACCCAGTACTTC.

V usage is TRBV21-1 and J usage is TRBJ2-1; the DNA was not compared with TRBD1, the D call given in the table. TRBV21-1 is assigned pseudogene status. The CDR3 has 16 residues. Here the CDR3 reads CASSKCRPINHNEQFF. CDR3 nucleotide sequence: TGTGCCAGCAGCAAGTGCCGCCCAATAAACCACAATGAGCAGTTCTTC.

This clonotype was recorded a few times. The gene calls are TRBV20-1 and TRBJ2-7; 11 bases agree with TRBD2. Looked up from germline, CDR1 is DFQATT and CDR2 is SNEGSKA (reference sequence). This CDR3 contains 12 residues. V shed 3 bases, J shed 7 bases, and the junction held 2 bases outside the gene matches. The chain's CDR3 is CSARTSGDEQYV. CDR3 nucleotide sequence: TGCAGTGCTAGGACTAGCGGGGATGAGCAGTACGTC.

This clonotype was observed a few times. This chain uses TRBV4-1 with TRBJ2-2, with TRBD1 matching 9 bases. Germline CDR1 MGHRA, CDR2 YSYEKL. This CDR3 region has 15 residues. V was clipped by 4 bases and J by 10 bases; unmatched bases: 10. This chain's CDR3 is CASSLGQGRAEELFF. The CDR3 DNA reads TGCGCCAGCAGCCTCGGACAGGGGAGGGCGGAGGAGCTGTTTTTT.

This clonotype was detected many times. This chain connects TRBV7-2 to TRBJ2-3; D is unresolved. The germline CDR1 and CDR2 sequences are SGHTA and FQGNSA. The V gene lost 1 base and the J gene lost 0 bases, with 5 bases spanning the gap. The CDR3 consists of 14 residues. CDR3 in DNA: TGTGCCAGCAGCTTAGAGGTTAGCACAGATACGCAGTATTTT. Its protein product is CASSLEVSTDTQYF.

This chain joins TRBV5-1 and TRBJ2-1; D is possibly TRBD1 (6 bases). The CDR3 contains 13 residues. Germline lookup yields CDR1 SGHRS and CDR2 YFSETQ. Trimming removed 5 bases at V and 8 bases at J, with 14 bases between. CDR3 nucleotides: TGCGCCAGCAGGGGGGCAGGGTCGGATGAGCAGTTCTTC. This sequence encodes CASRGAGSDEQFF. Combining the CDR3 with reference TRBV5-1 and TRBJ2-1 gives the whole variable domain KAGVTQTPRYLIKTRGQQVTLSCSPISGHRSVSWYQQTPGQGLQFLFEYFSETQRNKGNFPGRFSGRQFSNSRSEMNVSTLELGDSALYLCASRGAGSDEQFFGPGTRLTVL.

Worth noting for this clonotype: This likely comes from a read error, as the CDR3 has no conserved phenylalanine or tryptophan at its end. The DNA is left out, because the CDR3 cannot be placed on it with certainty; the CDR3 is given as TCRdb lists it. CDR3 loop: CASSSQGAPAV. The chain employs TRBV28 and TRBJ2-1; the D segment call TRBD1 is taken from the table without a DNA check. Germline V gene sequence: CDR1 MDHEN, CDR2 SYDVKM. The CDR3 sequence runs 11 residues, both termini included.

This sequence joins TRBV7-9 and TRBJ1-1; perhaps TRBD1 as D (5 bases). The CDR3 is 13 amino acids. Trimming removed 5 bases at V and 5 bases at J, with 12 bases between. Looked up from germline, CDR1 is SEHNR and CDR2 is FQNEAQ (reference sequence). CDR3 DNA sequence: TGTGCCAGCAGCCGTGGGGGGAGGACTGAAGCTTTCTTT. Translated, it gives CASSRGGRTEAFF.

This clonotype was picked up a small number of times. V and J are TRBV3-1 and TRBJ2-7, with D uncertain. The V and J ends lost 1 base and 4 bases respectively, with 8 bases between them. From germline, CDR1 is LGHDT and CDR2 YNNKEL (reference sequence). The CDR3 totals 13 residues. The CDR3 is CASSQGGGYEQYV. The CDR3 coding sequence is TGTGCCAGCAGCCAAGGGGGTGGATACGAGCAGTACGTC.

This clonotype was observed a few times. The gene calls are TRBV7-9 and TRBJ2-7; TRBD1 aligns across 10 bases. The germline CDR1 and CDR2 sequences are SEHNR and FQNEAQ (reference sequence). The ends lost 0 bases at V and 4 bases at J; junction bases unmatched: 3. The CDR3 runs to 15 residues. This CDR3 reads CASSLAGTGEYEQYV. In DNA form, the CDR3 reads TGTGCCAGCAGCTTAGCCGGGACAGGGGAATACGAGCAGTACGTC.

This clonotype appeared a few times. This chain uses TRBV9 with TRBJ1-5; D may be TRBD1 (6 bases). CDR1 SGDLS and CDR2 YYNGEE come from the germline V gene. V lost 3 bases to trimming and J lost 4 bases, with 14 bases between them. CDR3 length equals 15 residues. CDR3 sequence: CASSGGGNGNQPQHF. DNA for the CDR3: TGTGCCAGCAGCGGAGGGGGGAACGGGAATCAGCCCCAGCATTTT.